These 30 T cell receptor beta chains originate from one sample sequenced in a study of shared clonotypes between healthy human individuals. This table comes from immunoSEQ multiplex PCR, and its TCRdb copy is limited to in-frame clones, with some not included. The sample holds under 600,000 clones, 97% seen once. Sequenced input: naive CD4+ T cells sorted from blood. Noted subset: CD45RA+ positively selected. Receptors were obtained from a woman in her twenties or thirties in good health.

V usage is TRBV19 and J usage is TRBJ2-7; no clear D. V was cut by 5 bases and J by 2 bases, with 10 bases left in between. Looked up from germline, CDR1 is LNHDA and CDR2 is SQIVND (reference sequence). The CDR3 runs to 13 residues. Here the CDR3 reads CASSRTETYEQYF. Here the CDR3 DNA reads TGTGCCAGTAGTCGGACGGAAACCTACGAGCAGTACTTC.

The genes are TRBV11-2 and TRBJ2-1, with 7 bases matching TRBD1. V lost 5 bases and J lost 5; bases outside the gene matches: 9. Germline assignment: CDR1 SGHAT and CDR2 FQNNGV. CDR3 size: 15 residues. CDR3 nucleotides: TGTGCCAGCAGCCGAAGGACAGGAGAAAACAATGAGCAGTTCTTC. Its protein product is CASSRRTGENNEQFF.

The CDR3 DNA is TGTGCCAGCAGCTTAGATCATTTGTCCGGGGAGCTGTTTTTT. This encodes CASSLDHLSGELFF. V gene TRBV11-2 combines with J gene TRBJ2-2; unclear D gene. V gave up 0 bases and J gave up 6 bases, with 8 bases separating them. This CDR3 has 14 amino acids. In germline, CDR1 is SGHAT, CDR2 FQNNGV.

The rearrangement links TRBV6-6 to TRBJ1-1, with 7 positions matching TRBD1. Trimming took 6 bases from V and 4 from J; bases not matched to a gene: 8. The CDR3 length is 14 residues. Germline CDR1 reads MNHNY; CDR2 reads SVGAGI (reference sequence). The CDR3 loop reads CASSSGQVVTEAFF. CDR3 DNA sequence: TGTGCCAGCAGCTCTGGACAGGTTGTCACTGAAGCTTTCTTT.

The V call is TRBV5-4, the J call TRBJ2-1; 10 nucleotides match TRBD2. The length of the CDR3 is 15 residues. Germline-derived CDR1 and CDR2 are SGHNT and YYREEE (reference sequence). V shed 0 bases, J shed 7 bases, and the junction held 4 bases outside the gene matches. In DNA form, the CDR3 reads TGTGCCAGCAGCTTGGATTCTAGCGGGAGTAATGAGCAGTTCTTC. This translates into CASSLDSSGSNEQFF. The full variable domain, its missing parts supplied by reference TRBV5-4 and TRBJ2-1, is ETGVTQSPTHLIKTRGQQVTLRCSSQSGHNTVSWYQQALGQGPQFIFQYYREEENGRGNFPPRFSGLQFPNYSSELNVNALELDDSALYLCASSLDSSGSNEQFFGPGTRLTVL.

The chain employs TRBV9 and TRBJ2-5; D possibly corresponds to TRBD1 (6 bases). CDR3 length: 14 amino acids. The V end was cut by 4 bases, the J end by 4 bases, with 14 bases between. In germline, CDR1 is SGDLS, CDR2 YYNGEE. DNA of the CDR3: TGTGCCAGCAGCCCCTTGGGGGCTGGAGAGACCCAGTACTTC. Translation gives CASSPLGAGETQYF.

The chain carries TRBV5-1 and TRBJ2-2, with D tentatively TRBD2 (5 bases). This CDR3 contains 13 residues. The germline V and J ends were trimmed by 4 bases and 4 bases, with 8 bases remaining between them. CDR1 and CDR2 (germline): SGHRS, YFSETQ. The chain's CDR3 is CASSPRGTGELFF. The CDR3 DNA reads as TGCGCCAGCAGCCCCCGGGGCACCGGGGAGCTGTTTTTT.

The chain links TRBV7-9 to TRBJ1-2; D is perhaps TRBD1 (5 bases). The CDR3 totals 15 residues. From germline, CDR1 is SEHNR and CDR2 FQNEAQ (reference sequence). The ends were cut back, 4 bases at V and 2 bases at J, with 14 bases in the middle. The CDR3 region is CASSSLPGGNYGYTF. CDR3 nucleotide sequence: TGTGCCAGCAGCTCCCTGCCGGGGGGAAACTATGGCTACACCTTC.

This chain links TRBV4-2 with TRBJ1-1; D perhaps matches TRBD1 (5 bases). Trimming shortened V by 1 base and J by 7 bases, and 13 bases separated the two germline ends. Germline values: CDR1 LGHNA, CDR2 YNFKEQ. This CDR3 has 14 amino acids. The CDR3 region is CASSQVGGYVEAFF. The DNA for the CDR3 is TGTGCCAGCAGCCAAGTGGGGGGGTACGTTGAAGCTTTCTTT.

A single count supports this clone. The chain links TRBV5-1 to TRBJ1-1; TRBD1 might be the D (5 bases). Trimming shortened V by 3 bases and J by 4 bases, and 10 bases separated the two germline ends. The CDR3 is 13 amino acids. Germline V gene lookup returns CDR1 SGHRS and CDR2 YFSETQ. The CDR3 region is CASSYDGGTEAFF. CDR3 coding DNA: TGCGCCAGCAGCTACGATGGGGGCACTGAAGCTTTCTTT.

The chain links TRBV9 to TRBJ2-3; D gene uncertain. The CDR3 runs 13 residues. V lost 0 bases to trimming and J lost 6 bases, with 8 bases between them. CDR1 and CDR2 from the germline V gene are SGDLS and YYNGEE. This chain's CDR3 is CASSVGQPDTQYF. CDR3 DNA sequence: TGTGCCAGCAGCGTAGGGCAGCCGGATACGCAGTATTTT.

The chain carries TRBV5-6 and TRBJ2-5; the match to TRBD1 covers 11 bases. Trimming removed 3 bases from V and 3 bases from J; junction bases left unmatched: 7. The CDR3 runs to 16 residues. In germline, CDR1 is SGHDT, CDR2 YYEEEE. CDR3 sequence (DNA): TGTGCCAGCAGCTCCTACCGGGACAGGGGGAAAGAGACCCAGTACTTC. Residues: CASSSYRDRGKETQYF.

In this sample, this clone turned up once. The V and J genes are TRBV30 and TRBJ1-6; tentative D call: TRBD1 (5 bases). CDR3 length: 13 residues. Looked up from germline, CDR1 is GTSNPN and CDR2 is SVGIG (reference sequence). V gave up 7 bases and J gave up 4 bases, with 11 bases separating them. The chain's CDR3 is CASTTDYNSPLHF. The CDR3 DNA reads TGTGCCTCGACGACAGATTATAATTCACCCCTCCACTTT.

The gene calls are TRBV6-6 and TRBJ2-6; D may be TRBD2 (5 bases). Germline assignment: CDR1 MNHNY and CDR2 SVGAGI (reference sequence). Deletions cut 6 bases from V and 4 bases from J, with 13 bases between. This CDR3 comprises 15 residues. CDR3 sequence: CASRPVGDGANVLTF. DNA of the CDR3: TGTGCCAGCAGGCCGGTGGGAGACGGGGCCAACGTCCTGACTTTC.

In nucleotides, the CDR3 is TGCGCCAGCAGCCGTGATTTCAGGCGACTCTCTGGAAACACCATATATTTT. This codes for CASSRDFRRLSGNTIYF. This chain uses TRBV4-1 with TRBJ1-3; D gene ambiguous. The ends were cut back, 4 bases at V and 0 bases at J, with 16 bases in the middle. CDR3 length: 17 amino acids. CDR1 and CDR2 from the germline V gene are MGHRA and YSYEKL.

The J gene is TRBJ1-1, the V gene TRBV9, with 8 bases matching TRBD1. The CDR3 spans 16 residues. The germline gives CDR1 SGDLS, CDR2 YYNGEE. The V gene end was trimmed by 4 bases and the J gene end by 0 bases; junction bases not matched to a gene: 8. The CDR3 DNA is TGTGCCAGCAGCCTAGGTCAGGGGGCTATGAACACTGAAGCTTTCTTT. Encoded protein: CASSLGQGAMNTEAFF.

The CDR3 sequence is CASSHQTGGRTEAFF. CDR3 coding DNA: TGTGCCAGCTCACACCAAACAGGGGGCAGGACTGAAGCTTTCTTT. The rearrangement uses TRBV18 and TRBJ1-1; TRBD1 matches 9 bases. V gave up 4 bases and J gave up 5 bases; unmatched junction bases: 8. CDR3 size: 15 residues. Germline-derived CDR1 and CDR2 are KGHSH and LQKENI.

Only one count was recorded for this clone. An end of the junction differs from the germline gene, which may be a read error. The chain joins TRBV28 to TRBJ2-4; 9 positions agree with TRBD1. From germline, CDR1 is MDHEN and CDR2 SYDVKM. This CDR3 spans 12 amino acids. CDR3 nucleotide sequence: TGTGCCAGCAGTTTATCGACAGGGGGAGAGCACTTC. It codes for CASSLSTGGEHF.

The J gene is TRBJ1-5, the V gene TRBV27, with D perhaps matching TRBD1 (6 bases). CDR1 MNHEY and CDR2 SMNVEV come from the germline V gene (reference sequence). V was cut by 4 bases and J by 6 bases, with 16 bases left in between. The CDR3 contains 15 residues. DNA for the CDR3: TGTGCCAGCAGTTCCCGAGGGGGGAGGAGTCAGCCCCAGCATTTT. Its protein product is CASSSRGGRSQPQHF.

The gene calls are TRBV29-1 and TRBJ2-1, with TRBD2 identical over 8 bases. The CDR3 runs 16 residues. CDR1 and CDR2 from the germline V gene are SQVTM and ANQGSEA. V was clipped by 3 bases and J by 2 bases; unmatched bases: 9. The CDR3 region has the DNA TGCAGCGTTGAGAAACTGACTAGCGCCGCCTACAATGAGCAGTTCTTC. This translates into CSVEKLTSAAYNEQFF.

V gene TRBV11-1 combines with J gene TRBJ2-4, with 13 nucleotides matching TRBD2. Germline CDR1 SGHAT, CDR2 FQDESV (reference sequence). The CDR3 loop spans 19 amino acids. V gave up 5 bases and J gave up 4 bases; unmatched junction bases: 14. Here the CDR3 reads CASSPRPGLAGAGKNIQYF. The CDR3 DNA reads TGTGCCAGCAGCCCTAGGCCCGGACTAGCGGGAGCGGGAAAAAACATTCAGTACTTC.

The rearrangement links TRBV5-1 to TRBJ2-1; 8 bases line up with TRBD2. CDR3 length: 15 residues. Germline trimming cut 0 bases from V and 7 bases from J; bases unmatched to any gene: 6. The germline V gene has CDR1 SGHRS and CDR2 YFSETQ. As DNA, the CDR3 is TGCGCCAGCAGCTTGGGCCCGGGAGGGCTGAATGAGCAGTTCTTC. Translation gives CASSLGPGGLNEQFF. The entire variable domain, with the rest obtained from reference TRBV5-1 and TRBJ2-1, is as follows: KAGVTQTPRYLIKTRGQQVTLSCSPISGHRSVSWYQQTPGQGLQFLFEYFSETQRNKGNFPGRFSGRQFSNSRSEMNVSTLELGDSALYLCASSLGPGGLNEQFFGPGTRLTVL.

The rearrangement joins TRBV5-1 to TRBJ2-3; D possibly corresponds to TRBD2 (5 bases). The CDR3 extends over 15 amino acids. Between the trimmed V and J ends, which lost 2 bases and 4 bases, there was a span of 14 bases. CDR1 and CDR2 from the germline V gene are SGHRS and YFSETQ. The CDR3 here is CASSFEAAPADTQYF. The CDR3 coding sequence is TGCGCCAGCAGCTTTGAAGCGGCCCCCGCAGATACGCAGTATTTT.

V usage is TRBV19 and J usage is TRBJ2-1, with TRBD1 identical over 7 bases. Germline V gives CDR1 LNHDA, CDR2 SQIVND (reference sequence). The J segment lost 0 bases and the V segment lost 6 bases, leaving 14 bases of the junction unmatched. The CDR3 spans 18 residues. CDR3 DNA: TGTGCCAGTAGCCGTTACTCCCCGGACAGGAGCTCCTACAATGAGCAGTTCTTC. Translated, it gives CASSRYSPDRSSYNEQFF.

This clone was detected only once. The chain couples TRBV15 to TRBJ1-2; 7 bases match TRBD1. Germline CDR1 LNHNV, CDR2 YYDKDF (reference sequence). The CDR3 totals 14 residues. J was trimmed by 2 bases and V by 6 bases; bases with no gene match: 6. Here the CDR3 reads CATSEGGRNYGYTF. CDR3 sequence (DNA): TGTGCCACCAGTGAAGGGGGCCGGAACTATGGCTACACCTTC.

The V and J genes are TRBV6-5 and TRBJ2-7, with 7 bases fitting TRBD2. Germline lookup yields CDR1 MNHEY and CDR2 SVGAGI. Trimming cost V 6 bases and J 3 bases; bases outside gene matches: 5. The CDR3 is 13 residues long. CDR3 in amino acids: CASSPGTIYEQYF. CDR3 nucleotides: TGTGCCAGCAGCCCCGGGACTATCTACGAGCAGTACTTC.

V is TRBV30 and J is TRBJ1-2; possibly TRBD1 for D (6 bases). Germline lookup yields CDR1 GTSNPN and CDR2 SVGIG (reference sequence). The CDR3 has 11 amino acids. V lost 8 bases and J lost 5, with 12 bases in between. The CDR3 DNA reads TGTGCCGGGGGACACTGGTATGGCTACACCTTC. Protein: CAGGHWYGYTF.

This chain uses TRBV28 with TRBJ1-5; no clear D gene. The CDR3 spans 14 residues. Germline CDR1 and CDR2: MDHEN and SYDVKM. Between the trimmed V and J ends, which lost 1 base and 1 base, there was a span of 5 bases. The CDR3 region is CASSLYASNQPQHF. The CDR3, as DNA: TGTGCCAGCAGTTTATATGCCAGCAATCAGCCCCAGCATTTT.

The chain links TRBV7-2 to TRBJ1-5; D unresolved. The CDR3 covers 16 residues. V was shortened by 5 bases and J by 6 bases, with 20 bases between the two germline ends. Germline V gene data show CDR1 as SGHTA and CDR2 as FQGNSA. The CDR3 coding sequence is TGTGCCAGCAGCGGCTCGGGTACGGGGTTGGGTCAGCCCCAGCATTTT. Translation gives CASSGSGTGLGQPQHF.

J is TRBJ2-1 and V is TRBV5-1; 11 bases are shared with TRBD1. The germline gives CDR1 SGHRS, CDR2 YFSETQ. The CDR3 covers 15 residues. The trim removed 0 bases at V and 9 bases at J, leaving 5 bases unmatched. CDR3 loop: CASSLGTGGFAEQFF. The CDR3 DNA reads TGCGCCAGCAGCTTGGGGACAGGGGGCTTCGCTGAGCAGTTCTTC.